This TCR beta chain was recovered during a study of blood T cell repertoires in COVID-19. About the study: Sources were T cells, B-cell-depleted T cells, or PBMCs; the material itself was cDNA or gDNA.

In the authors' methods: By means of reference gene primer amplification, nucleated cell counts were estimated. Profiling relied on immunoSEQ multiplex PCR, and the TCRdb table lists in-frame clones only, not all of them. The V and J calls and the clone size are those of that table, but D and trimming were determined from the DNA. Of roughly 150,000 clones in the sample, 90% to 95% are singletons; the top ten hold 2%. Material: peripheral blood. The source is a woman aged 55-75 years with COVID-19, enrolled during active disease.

In nucleotides, the CDR3 is TGTGCCAGCAGTTTGGGGGCATTCTACGAGCAGTACTTC. Amino acid sequence: CASSLGAFYEQYF. The genes are TRBV12-3 or TRBV12-4 and TRBJ2-7; TRBD1 is a possible D gene (6 bases). V lost 3 bases and J lost 3, with 9 bases in between. CDR3 length: 13 amino acids.